The 15 T cell receptor beta chains presented below share a single source sample, sequenced in a study of CD8 T cells in ankylosing spondylitis. Study-wide results and caveats: Ankylosing spondylitis blood appeared to be characterized by a TCR beta motif of several highly homologous variants.

TCRdb fed the 5' RACE reads into MiXCR, producing one record per CDR3 protein. Among 700,000 or so distinct CDR3 sequences listed, 15% to 20% were seen once. Their antigens remain unidentified. The sequencing input was blood, either unsorted or a sorted T cell fraction (not recorded which). These receptors were obtained from a male donor with ankylosing spondylitis.

This clonotype has just a few counts. This chain joins TRBV9 and TRBJ2-7; unclear D gene. The CDR3 contains 15 residues. V was clipped by 0 bases and J by 3 bases, with 13 bases between them. Per the germline V gene, CDR1 is SGDLS and CDR2 is YYNGEE. CDR3 region: CASSVGGETIYEQYF. DNA for the CDR3: TGTGCCAGCAGCGTAGGTGGCGAGACCATCTACGAGCAGTACTTC. Complete variable domain (other parts from reference TRBV9 and TRBJ2-7): DSGVTQTPKHLITATGQRVTLRCSPRSGDLSVYWYQQSLDQGLQFLIQYYNGEERAKGNILERFSAQQFPDLHSELNLSSLELGDSALYFCASSVGGETIYEQYFGPGTRLTVT.

This clonotype was detected a few times. This sequence joins TRBV5-1 and TRBJ1-2, with unresolved D. V lost 0 bases and J lost 6, with 12 bases in between. The CDR3 runs 14 residues. Germline values: CDR1 SGHRS, CDR2 YFSETQ. The CDR3 bases are TGCGCCAGCAGCTTGGTTAGCACAGAGGATGGCTACACCTTC. Amino acids: CASSLVSTEDGYTF.

The sample holds a few counts of this clonotype. This chain uses TRBV20-1 with TRBJ1-1; D call uncertain. The germline CDR1 and CDR2 sequences are DFQATT and SNEGSKA (reference sequence). This CDR3 has 13 residues. Deletions cut 5 bases from V and 1 base from J, with 11 bases between. This chain's CDR3 is CSAALGRNTEAFF. The CDR3 coding sequence is TGCAGTGCTGCCTTGGGTCGGAACACTGAAGCTTTCTTT.

This clonotype was seen only a few times. The chain carries TRBV27 and TRBJ2-7; the D is unclear. Germline-derived CDR1 and CDR2 are MNHEY and SMNVEV (reference sequence). With 5 bases removed from V and 2 bases from J, the gap between germline ends came to 16 bases. This CDR3 is 15 amino acids long. Written as DNA, the CDR3 is TGTGCCAGCAGTCGAAGGACCCTCGAGGCCTACGAGCAGTACTTC. Translating it yields CASSRRTLEAYEQYF.

The rearrangement uses TRBV30 and TRBJ1-5; D gene uncertain. The germline gives CDR1 GTSNPN, CDR2 SVGIG (reference sequence). This CDR3 spans 14 amino acids. V dropped 0 bases and J dropped 3 bases, with 9 bases sitting between them. CDR3 amino acids: CAWSVAANNQPQHF. CDR3 bases: TGTGCCTGGAGTGTGGCAGCTAACAATCAGCCCCAGCATTTT.

This chain connects TRBV20-1 to TRBJ2-3; 7 bases fit TRBD2. The CDR3 runs to 14 residues. Germline V gene data show CDR1 as DFQATT and CDR2 as SNEGSKA (reference sequence). The V and J ends lost 2 bases and 2 bases, in that order; junction bases with no gene match: 4. The CDR3 DNA sequence: TGCAGTGCTAGATCGAGCGGGGCCACAGATACGCAGTATTTT. It encodes CSARSSGATDTQYF.

The sample holds a few counts of this clonotype. The chain is built from TRBV20-1 and TRBJ1-2, with TRBD1 matching over 8 bases. The CDR3 spans 13 residues. Germline CDR1 reads DFQATT; CDR2 reads SNEGSKA (reference sequence). Trimming removed 5 bases from V and 7 bases from J; junction bases left unmatched: 9. In DNA form, the CDR3 reads TGCAGTGCTCTCATAGGACAGGGTAGTGGCTACACCTTC. Protein: CSALIGQGSGYTF.

This clonotype came up a few times. This chain links TRBV7-1 with TRBJ2-7; 12 bases align to TRBD2. TRBV7-1 is labeled an ORF, and its function is uncertain. This CDR3 contains 21 residues. V shed 3 bases and J 6 bases; nucleotides not matched to a gene: 24. The DNA for the CDR3 is TGTGCCAGCAGCTCCAGCCGCGTTGGTGCTAGCGGGAGGGCCGGGGGGTCCGAGCAGTACTTC. It is translated as CASSSSRVGASGRAGGSEQYF.

This chain uses TRBV20-1 with TRBJ2-3; possibly TRBD2 for D (5 bases). V lost 0 bases and J lost 4, with 14 bases in between. This CDR3 contains 15 residues. Per the germline V gene, CDR1 is DFQATT and CDR2 is SNEGSKA (reference sequence). CDR3 DNA sequence: TGCAGTGCTAGAGATCACGCTAGCAAATCAGATACGCAGTATTTT. Translating gives CSARDHASKSDTQYF.

A few counts support this clonotype. The gene calls are TRBV4-1 and TRBJ1-3, with 9 nucleotides matching TRBD1. V was pared by 2 bases and J by 3 bases, with 8 bases of the junction left unmatched. Germline CDR1 reads MGHRA; CDR2 reads YSYEKL. CDR3 size: 17 residues. The CDR3 loop reads CASSQSGGQGHGNTIYF. CDR3 nucleotides: TGCGCCAGCAGCCAATCTGGGGGACAGGGACATGGAAACACCATATATTTT.

This clonotype came up a few times. CDR3 protein: CASSHTPGQGRETQYF. The CDR3 DNA follows: TGCGCCAGCAGCCATACACCCGGACAGGGTCGGGAGACCCAGTACTTC. The chain is built from TRBV4-1 and TRBJ2-5; 8 nucleotides align to TRBD1. CDR1 is MGHRA and CDR2 is YSYEKL in the germline V gene. This CDR3 is built from 16 residues. With 3 bases clipped from V and 5 bases from J, the junction kept 11 bases outside the gene matches.

This chain connects TRBV18 to TRBJ2-7; TRBD1 matches 11 bases. The CDR3 totals 19 residues. V shed 2 bases, J shed 1 base, and the junction held 13 bases outside the gene matches. Germline CDR1 and CDR2: KGHSH and LQKENI. CDR3 in amino acids: CASSPGAEGTGGLSYEQYF. CDR3 nucleotide sequence: TGTGCCAGCTCACCAGGAGCCGAAGGGACAGGGGGTCTATCCTACGAGCAGTACTTC. Full variable domain (remainder filled in from reference TRBV18 and TRBJ2-7): NAGVMQNPRHLVRRRGQEARLRCSPMKGHSHVYWYRQLPEEGLKFMVYLQKENIIDESGMPKERFSAEFPKEGPSILRIQQVVRGDSAAYFCASSPGAEGTGGLSYEQYFGPGTRLTVT.

This clonotype has a handful of counts. The V call is TRBV5-6, the J call TRBJ2-1; unclear D gene. CDR1 is SGHDT and CDR2 is YYEEEE in the germline V gene. Deletions cut 2 bases from V and 12 bases from J, with 12 bases between. The length of the CDR3 is 12 residues. The CDR3 spells CASSFGLEGQFF. The DNA of the CDR3 is TGTGCCAGCAGCTTCGGTCTGGAAGGGCAGTTCTTC.

This chain joins TRBV5-6 and TRBJ2-2; D might be TRBD1 (6 bases). Germline lookup yields CDR1 SGHDT and CDR2 YYEEEE. Trimming stripped 4 bases from V and 1 base from J, with 17 bases between. The CDR3 length is 17 residues. CDR3 protein: CASSLGLGAKNTGELFF. For the CDR3, the DNA is TGTGCCAGCAGCCTGGGGCTGGGGGCCAAGAACACCGGGGAGCTGTTTTTT.

The rearrangement uses TRBV5-1 and TRBJ1-1; the D gene is possibly TRBD1 (5 bases). With 5 bases removed from V and 8 bases from J, the gap between germline ends came to 16 bases. Germline values: CDR1 SGHRS, CDR2 YFSETQ. There are 13 residues in the CDR3. The CDR3 sequence: CASSSRRGREAFF. CDR3 nucleotides: TGCGCCAGCAGTTCGCGGCGGGGGAGGGAAGCTTTCTTT.